One sample yielded the 14 T cell receptor beta chains listed below, sequenced in a study of blood T cell repertoires in COVID-19. Using immunoSEQ multiplex PCR, the repertoire was profiled, and TCRdb retains in-frame clones only, with some absent. Of approximately 200,000 clones listed, approximately 90% are singletons. The sequenced material came from PBMCs or T cells enriched from blood (not recorded which). Source of these receptors: a young man who had recovered from COVID-19.

Points on this clone: The same CDR3 arises from other DNA sequences in this sample as well. The chain employs TRBV18 and TRBJ1-5, with TRBD1 matching over 8 bases. Losses at the gene ends were 3 bases for V and 2 bases for J; bases not matched to a gene: 0. CDR3 size: 14 residues. From germline, CDR1 is KGHSH and CDR2 LQKENI. DNA of the CDR3: TGTGCCAGCTCACCGGGACAGGGCAATCAGCCCCAGCATTTT. It encodes CASSPGQGNQPQHF.

The rearrangement joins TRBV7-2 to TRBJ2-5; possibly TRBD2 for D (6 bases). The CDR3 has 16 amino acids. The germline CDR1 and CDR2 sequences are SGHTA and FQGNSA. Deletions cut 1 base from V and 4 bases from J, with 16 bases between. The CDR3 here is CASSLDPPGVGETQYF. As DNA, the CDR3 is TGTGCCAGCAGCTTAGATCCACCGGGGGTGGGAGAGACCCAGTACTTC.

The V and J genes are TRBV7-2 and TRBJ2-1; 8 nucleotides match TRBD2. This CDR3 spans 14 amino acids. Germline V gene lookup returns CDR1 SGHTA and CDR2 FQGNSA. Germline trimming cut 1 base from V and 6 bases from J; bases unmatched to any gene: 2. CDR3 sequence (DNA): TGTGCCAGCAGCTTAGAAGGGACTAGCAATGAGCAGTTCTTC. Translation: CASSLEGTSNEQFF.

The chain carries TRBV30 and TRBJ1-4, with 7 bases lining up with TRBD1. There are 13 residues in the CDR3. J lost 4 bases, V lost 6 bases, and 5 bases had no gene match. From germline, CDR1 is GTSNPN and CDR2 SVGIG (reference sequence). The CDR3 is CACPTGFNEKLFF. Here the CDR3 DNA reads TGTGCCTGCCCGACAGGGTTTAATGAAAAACTGTTTTTT.

The chain recombines TRBV28 with TRBJ1-2; 7 nucleotides agree with TRBD1. CDR3 length: 15 amino acids. The V segment lost 6 bases and the J segment 6 bases; nucleotides outside the gene matches: 13. Germline V gene sequence: CDR1 MDHEN, CDR2 SYDVKM. The CDR3 DNA reads as TGTGCCAGCAGGCTACAGGGGAGCGTAGACAATGGCTACACCTTC. It translates to CASRLQGSVDNGYTF.

The J gene is TRBJ2-1, the V gene TRBV28; 8 bases match TRBD1. The V and J ends lost 7 bases and 5 bases, in that order; junction bases with no gene match: 4. This CDR3 is 13 amino acids long. Germline lookup yields CDR1 MDHEN and CDR2 SYDVKM. The CDR3 loop is CASTGGADNEQFF. CDR3 DNA sequence: TGTGCCAGCACAGGGGGCGCGGACAATGAGCAGTTCTTC.

The chain recombines TRBV18 with TRBJ2-1, with a possible D match to TRBD2 (5 bases). The V end lost 3 bases, the J end lost 4 bases, and 7 bases lay between the germline ends. The CDR3 totals 13 residues. Germline CDR1 is KGHSH and CDR2 is LQKENI. CDR3 DNA: TGTGCCAGCTCACCGACTAATTACAATGAGCAGTTCTTC. Encoded protein: CASSPTNYNEQFF. The full variable domain, rest sourced from reference TRBV18 and TRBJ2-1, is NAGVMQNPRHLVRRRGQEARLRCSPMKGHSHVYWYRQLPEEGLKFMVYLQKENIIDESGMPKERFSAEFPKEGPSILRIQQVVRGDSAAYFCASSPTNYNEQFFGPGTRLTVL.

The V gene is TRBV7-9, the J gene TRBJ1-1, with 11 bases aligning to TRBD1. Losses at the gene ends were 5 bases for V and 5 bases for J; bases not matched to a gene: 7. The CDR3 totals 15 residues. The germline CDR1 and CDR2 sequences are SEHNR and FQNEAQ (reference sequence). The CDR3 sequence is CASSLVGTGGTEAFF. The CDR3, as DNA: TGTGCCAGCAGCCTAGTAGGGACAGGGGGGACTGAAGCTTTCTTT.

The V call is TRBV25-1, the J call TRBJ2-7, with 7 positions matching TRBD2. The CDR3 is 15 residues long. J was trimmed by 4 bases and V by 2 bases; bases with no gene match: 8. Germline V gives CDR1 MGHDK, CDR2 SYGVNS. Here the CDR3 DNA reads TGTGCCAGCAGTGAAAGCGGGAAAGCCCCTTACGAGCAGTACTTC. Amino acids: CASSESGKAPYEQYF.

This CDR3 reads CASSPRQANQPQHF. CDR3 DNA sequence: TGTGCCAGTAGTCCCCGGCAGGCCAATCAGCCCCAGCATTTT. V usage is TRBV19 and J usage is TRBJ1-5; D is unresolved. The germline CDR1 and CDR2 sequences are LNHDA and SQIVND (reference sequence). Trimming pared 5 bases from V and 3 bases from J, leaving 11 bases between. The CDR3 has 14 amino acids.

This clone was observed a single time. V usage is TRBV5-1 and J usage is TRBJ1-4; a weak D match, TRBD1 (5 bases). The CDR3 length is 13 residues. The ends were cut back, 5 bases at V and 2 bases at J, with 7 bases in the middle. Per the germline V gene, CDR1 is SGHRS and CDR2 is YFSETQ. CDR3 amino acids: CASRGGTNEKLFF. The DNA of the CDR3 is TGCGCCAGCAGGGGGGGGACTAATGAAAAACTGTTTTTT.

The chain combines TRBV7-9 with TRBJ1-6, with 10 nucleotides matching TRBD1. Trimming at V came to 1 base and at J to 9 bases, leaving 0 bases not matched to a gene. The CDR3 is 14 residues long. Germline CDR1 is SEHNR and CDR2 is FQNEAQ (reference sequence). For the CDR3, the DNA is TGTGCCAGCAGCTTAGGGACAGGGGGTTCACCCCTCCACTTT. Its protein product is CASSLGTGGSPLHF.

The chain carries TRBV18 and TRBJ2-2; a possible D gene is TRBD2 (5 bases). V shed 3 bases and J shed 4 bases, with 15 bases lying between them. The germline gives CDR1 KGHSH, CDR2 LQKENI. The CDR3 has 16 residues. This CDR3 reads CASSPAWGDSTGELFF. In DNA, the CDR3 is TGTGCCAGCTCACCTGCGTGGGGAGATAGCACCGGGGAGCTGTTTTTT.

The V and J genes are TRBV30 and TRBJ2-1; possibly TRBD2 for D (6 bases). Trimming removed 3 bases from V and 4 bases from J, with 16 bases in between. CDR3 size: 15 residues. CDR1 and CDR2 (germline): GTSNPN, SVGIG (reference sequence). In DNA form, the CDR3 reads TGTGCCTGGAGCCCCGGCGGGACTCCTTACAATGAGCAGTTCTTC. It translates to CAWSPGGTPYNEQFF.